The 20 T cell receptor beta chains given below trace back to one sample, sequenced in a study of cytomegalovirus exposure and HLA in healthy donors. Assay used: immunoSEQ multiplex PCR; TCRdb lists only in-frame clones, some missing. Altogether about 130,000 clones are present, roughly nine tenths being singletons, with the ten largest covering around 9%. Sequenced: PBMCs. Receptor source: a woman under 30 in good health and CMV-seropositive.

The V call is TRBV5-1, the J call TRBJ2-3, with a tentative D call TRBD2 (5 bases). V lost 0 bases, J lost 1 base, and 12 bases lay in between. Per germline, CDR1 SGHRS and CDR2 YFSETQ. The CDR3 is 16 amino acids. CDR3 in amino acids: CASSLAVDWGTDTQYF. DNA for the CDR3: TGCGCCAGCAGCTTGGCGGTGGACTGGGGCACAGATACGCAGTATTTT.

The chain recombines TRBV30 with TRBJ1-2; no clear D. The germline V gene has CDR1 GTSNPN and CDR2 SVGIG (reference sequence). V was pared by 0 bases and J by 8 bases, with 13 bases between. This CDR3 spans 13 amino acids. CDR3 sequence reads: CAWSVGRSRGYTF. The CDR3 DNA follows: TGTGCCTGGAGTGTAGGCCGATCTAGGGGCTACACCTTC.

This clone was picked up one time. This chain joins TRBV7-8 and TRBJ2-1; 7 nucleotides agree with TRBD2. This CDR3 has 12 residues. V was clipped by 6 bases and J by 14 bases; unmatched bases: 10. Germline CDR1 is SGHVS and CDR2 is FQNEAQ. CDR3 residues: CASRTGSSGEFF. DNA for the CDR3: TGTGCCAGCAGGACGGGGAGCAGCGGGGAGTTCTTC.

This rearrangement joins TRBV6-1 to TRBJ2-1, with TRBD1 identical over 10 bases. This CDR3 has 15 amino acids. The germline V gene has CDR1 MNHNS and CDR2 SASEGT. V dropped 0 bases and J dropped 8; count of bases not matched to a gene: 4. CDR3 bases: TGTGCCAGCAGTGAAGCGGCGACAGGGGGCTATGAGCAGTTCTTC. The encoded protein is CASSEAATGGYEQFF.

The V gene is TRBV7-2, the J gene TRBJ2-3, with 8 bases fitting TRBD1. Trimming took 1 base from V and 2 from J; bases not matched to a gene: 2. The CDR3 is 15 residues long. CDR1 and CDR2 from the germline V gene are SGHTA and FQGNSA. In nucleotides, the CDR3 is TGTGCCAGCAGCTTAGACAGGGGGAACACAGATACGCAGTATTTT. Its protein product is CASSLDRGNTDTQYF.

The gene calls are TRBV4-1 and TRBJ2-7; 9 bases are a match to TRBD2. CDR3 size: 18 residues. V lost 0 bases and J lost 3; bases outside the gene matches: 12. Germline V gene lookup returns CDR1 MGHRA and CDR2 YSYEKL. The CDR3 sequence: CASSQDIGAGLAFYEQYF. CDR3 DNA: TGCGCCAGCAGCCAAGATATTGGGGCGGGACTAGCATTCTACGAGCAGTACTTC.

V is TRBV6-1 and J is TRBJ1-1, with 7 nucleotides matching TRBD1. CDR1 and CDR2 from the germline V gene are MNHNS and SASEGT. J was trimmed by 4 bases and V by 3 bases; bases with no gene match: 11. The CDR3 covers 16 residues. In DNA, the CDR3 is TGTGCCAGCAGTGACCAGTTGTCAGGGGGTGTCACTGAAGCTTTCTTT. Translated: CASSDQLSGGVTEAFF.

The genes are TRBV27 and TRBJ2-6; D unresolved. The V end lost 5 bases, the J end lost 0 bases, and 8 bases lay between the germline ends. This CDR3 region has 15 residues. Germline lookup yields CDR1 MNHEY and CDR2 SMNVEV (reference sequence). CDR3 sequence: CASSPLHSGANVLTF. The CDR3 region has the DNA TGTGCCAGCAGTCCCTTACACTCTGGGGCCAACGTCCTGACTTTC. The whole variable domain, remainder taken from reference TRBV27 and TRBJ2-6, is EAQVTQNPRYLITVTGKKLTVTCSQNMNHEYMSWYRQDPGLGLRQIYYSMNVEVTDKGDVPEGYKVSRKEKRNFPLILESPSPNQTSLYFCASSPLHSGANVLTFGAGSRLTVL.

V is TRBV2 and J is TRBJ2-7, with 9 bases aligning to TRBD1. The CDR3 consists of 13 residues. Losses at the gene ends were 6 bases for V and 5 bases for J; bases not matched to a gene: 5. Germline CDR1 reads SNHLY; CDR2 reads FYNNEI. CDR3 loop: CASRGDRADEQYF. DNA of the CDR3: TGTGCCAGCAGGGGGGACAGGGCCGACGAGCAGTACTTC.

The chain is built from TRBV7-9 and TRBJ1-6; the match to TRBD1 covers 9 bases. Germline CDR1 SEHNR, CDR2 FQNEAQ (reference sequence). Unmatched junction bases numbered 3, after V lost 5 bases and J lost 7 bases. This CDR3 spans 14 amino acids. CDR3 region: CASSRGQGNSPLHF. The CDR3 nucleotides are TGTGCCAGCAGCCGGGGACAGGGAAATTCACCCCTCCACTTT.

This chain connects TRBV7-2 to TRBJ1-3, with 9 bases lining up with TRBD1. The CDR3 sequence is 17 residues long. Trimming at V came to 5 bases and at J to 2 bases, leaving 10 bases not matched to a gene. CDR1 and CDR2 from the germline V gene are SGHTA and FQGNSA. The DNA for the CDR3 is TGTGCCAGCAGCGCCGCCTGGGACAGGGTAACTGGAAACACCATATATTTT. Translating gives CASSAAWDRVTGNTIYF.

This chain links TRBV19 with TRBJ2-1; 9 nucleotides align to TRBD2. From germline, CDR1 is LNHDA and CDR2 SQIVND (reference sequence). The V segment lost 6 bases and the J segment 9 bases; nucleotides outside the gene matches: 6. The CDR3 has 13 amino acids. The CDR3 sequence is CASSVAGVAEQFF. The CDR3 nucleotides are TGTGCCAGTAGCGTAGCGGGGGTAGCTGAGCAGTTCTTC.

The genes are TRBV5-5 and TRBJ2-7; the D gene is possibly TRBD1 (5 bases). Trimming removed 0 bases from V and 2 bases from J, with 9 bases in between. Germline values: CDR1 SGHKS, CDR2 YYEKEE (reference sequence). The CDR3 consists of 14 residues. CDR3 bases: TGTGCCAGCAGCTTGGGACAGCCGCCCTACGAGCAGTACTTC. Translated, it gives CASSLGQPPYEQYF. Looking up the rest from reference TRBV5-5 and TRBJ2-7 gives the full variable domain: DAGVTQSPTHLIKTRGQQVTLRCSPISGHKSVSWYQQVLGQGPQFIFQYYEKEERGRGNFPDRFSARQFPNYSSELNVNALLLGDSALYLCASSLGQPPYEQYFGPGTRLTVT.

This clone was seen a few times. V usage is TRBV19 and J usage is TRBJ2-3; no clear D. Per the germline V gene, CDR1 is LNHDA and CDR2 is SQIVND (reference sequence). V shed 6 bases and J shed 5 bases, with 9 bases lying between them. The CDR3 length is 12 residues. The DNA of the CDR3 is TGTGCCAGTAGGCTCTCCGGAGATACGCAGTATTTT. This encodes CASRLSGDTQYF.

The gene calls are TRBV4-1 and TRBJ2-5, with D possibly matching TRBD1 (6 bases). The CDR3 has 15 residues. V lost 4 bases, J lost 5 bases, and 17 bases lay in between. Per the germline V gene, CDR1 is MGHRA and CDR2 is YSYEKL. CDR3 sequence reads: CASSLTGLSGETQYF. The CDR3 DNA is TGCGCCAGCAGCCTTACAGGGCTGAGTGGGGAGACCCAGTACTTC.

This chain uses TRBV29-1 with TRBJ2-7; TRBD1 aligns across 10 bases. CDR1 and CDR2 from the germline V gene are SQVTM and ANQGSEA. The CDR3 sequence is 14 residues long. The V segment lost 6 bases and the J segment 4 bases; nucleotides outside the gene matches: 9. The CDR3 DNA reads TGCAGCGTCCGGGGACAGGGGAGCGGGTACGAGCAGTACTTC. Its protein product is CSVRGQGSGYEQYF.

About this clone: Germline and junction disagree at one end, which may indicate a read error. This sequence joins TRBV29-1 and TRBJ1-1; no definite D call. The CDR3 is made up of 13 amino acids. Germline V gives CDR1 SQVTM, CDR2 ANQGSEA. The CDR3 protein is CSVDYRTNTEVFF. The CDR3 DNA reads as TGCAGCGTTGATTACAGAACCAACACTGAAGTTTTCTTT.

By share, this clone counts as medium-sized (0.01 to 0.1%). The rearrangement uses TRBV18 and TRBJ2-1, with TRBD2 as a possible D gene (6 bases). V lost 3 bases and J 5 bases, leaving 11 bases between the germline ends. Germline CDR1 and CDR2: KGHSH and LQKENI. CDR3 length: 14 residues. CDR3 in DNA: TGTGCCAGCTCACCGGAGGGTAGAGACAATGAGCAGTTCTTC. Its translation is CASSPEGRDNEQFF.

This clone was detected once. The genes are TRBV19 and TRBJ2-5, with 8 bases matching TRBD2. CDR1 is LNHDA and CDR2 is SQIVND in the germline V gene (reference sequence). The CDR3 loop spans 15 amino acids. After removal of 6 bases from V and 5 bases from J, the junction contained 11 bases not matched to a gene. In DNA form, the CDR3 reads TGTGCCAGTAGAAGAAGCGGGGGACTTAGGGAGACCCAGTACTTC. As protein: CASRRSGGLRETQYF.

This sequence joins TRBV2 and TRBJ2-3; 8 nucleotides align to TRBD2. V dropped 4 bases and J dropped 6; count of bases not matched to a gene: 12. This CDR3 comprises 16 residues. Germline V CDR1 and CDR2: SNHLY, FYNNEI. The CDR3 sequence is CASSAPWRGAQDTQYF. The CDR3 DNA reads as TGTGCCAGCAGTGCCCCCTGGCGGGGGGCCCAGGATACGCAGTATTTT.